The clone carrying this T cell receptor beta chain was counted a single time. V lost 6 bases and J lost 7; bases outside the gene matches: 17. The CDR3 has 15 amino acids. Germline V gene data show CDR1 as GTSNPN and CDR2 as SVGIG (reference sequence). As handled by the study authors: Reference gene primer amplification in the assay estimated nucleated cell counts. Clones were read by immunoSEQ multiplex PCR, and TCRdb kept only the in-frame ones, dropping some. V, J and clone size reflect that table, while D and trimming were determined from the DNA. The repertoire includes over 65,000 clones, approximately 83% of them detected once, and 12% sits in the top ten. This sample was included in a study of blood T cell repertoires in COVID-19. Overall study: PBMCs, B-cell-depleted T cells, or T cells provided the cDNA or gDNA that made up the material.

Sequenced: peripheral blood. The J gene is TRBJ1-2, the V gene TRBV30; 7 nucleotides align to TRBD1. The TCR comes from a human donor in a cohort sampled during active COVID-19. CDR3: CACLPRTGYVGGYTF. Here the CDR3 DNA reads TGTGCCTGCTTACCCCGGACAGGTTATGTAGGTGGCTACACCTTC.